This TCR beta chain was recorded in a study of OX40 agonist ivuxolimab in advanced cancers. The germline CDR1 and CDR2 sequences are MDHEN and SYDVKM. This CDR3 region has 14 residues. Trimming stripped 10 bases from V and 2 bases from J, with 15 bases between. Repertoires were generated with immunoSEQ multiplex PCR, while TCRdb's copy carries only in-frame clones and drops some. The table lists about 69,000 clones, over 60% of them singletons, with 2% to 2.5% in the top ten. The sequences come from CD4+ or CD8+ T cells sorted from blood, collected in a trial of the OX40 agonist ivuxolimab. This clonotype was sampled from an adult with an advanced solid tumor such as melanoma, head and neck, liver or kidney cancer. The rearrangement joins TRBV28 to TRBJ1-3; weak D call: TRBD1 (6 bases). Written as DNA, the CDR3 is TGTGCCACTCAATCCGGGGGCCCTGGAAACACCATATATTTT. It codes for CATQSGGPGNTIYF.